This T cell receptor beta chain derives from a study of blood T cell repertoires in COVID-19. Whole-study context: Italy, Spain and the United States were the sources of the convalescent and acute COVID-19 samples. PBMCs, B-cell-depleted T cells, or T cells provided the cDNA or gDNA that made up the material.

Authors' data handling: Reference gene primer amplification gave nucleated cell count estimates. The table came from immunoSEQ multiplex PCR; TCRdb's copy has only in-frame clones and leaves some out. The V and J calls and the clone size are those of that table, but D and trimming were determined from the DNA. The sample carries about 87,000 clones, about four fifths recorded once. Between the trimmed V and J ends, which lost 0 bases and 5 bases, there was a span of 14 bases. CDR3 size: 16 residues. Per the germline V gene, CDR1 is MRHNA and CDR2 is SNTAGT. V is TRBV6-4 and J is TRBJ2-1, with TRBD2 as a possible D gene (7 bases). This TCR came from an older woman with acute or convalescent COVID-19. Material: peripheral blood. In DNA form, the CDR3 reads TGTGCCAGCAGTGACTCTGGGGGGGGGCCGAACAATGAGCAGTTCTTC. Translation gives CASSDSGGGPNNEQFF.